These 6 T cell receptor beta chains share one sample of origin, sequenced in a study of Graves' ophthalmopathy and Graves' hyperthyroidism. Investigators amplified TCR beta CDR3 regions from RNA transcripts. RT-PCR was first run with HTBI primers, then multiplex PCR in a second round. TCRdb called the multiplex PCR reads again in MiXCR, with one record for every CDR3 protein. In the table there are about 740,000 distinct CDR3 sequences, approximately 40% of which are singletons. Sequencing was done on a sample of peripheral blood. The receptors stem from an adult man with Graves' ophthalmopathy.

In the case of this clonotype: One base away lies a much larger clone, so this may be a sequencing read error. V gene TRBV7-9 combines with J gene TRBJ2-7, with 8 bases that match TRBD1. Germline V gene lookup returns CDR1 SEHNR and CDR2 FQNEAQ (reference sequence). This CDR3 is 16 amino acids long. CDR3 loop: CASSPPQGTGSSEQYF. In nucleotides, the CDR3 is TGTGCCAGCAGCCCGCCCCAAGGGACAGGTTCCTCCGAGCAGTACTTC.

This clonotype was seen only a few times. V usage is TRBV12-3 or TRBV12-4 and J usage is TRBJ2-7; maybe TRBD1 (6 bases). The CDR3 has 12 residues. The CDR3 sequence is CASPGTHYEQYF. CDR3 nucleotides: TGTGCTAGCCCGGGGACACACTACGAGCAGTACTTC.

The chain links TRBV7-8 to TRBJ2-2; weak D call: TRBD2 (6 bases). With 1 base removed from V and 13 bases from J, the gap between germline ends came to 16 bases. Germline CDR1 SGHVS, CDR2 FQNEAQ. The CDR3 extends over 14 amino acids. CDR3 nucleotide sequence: TGTGCCAGCAGCTTAGTCGCGGGGCCCAAAGGGCTGTTTTTT. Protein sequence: CASSLVAGPKGLFF.

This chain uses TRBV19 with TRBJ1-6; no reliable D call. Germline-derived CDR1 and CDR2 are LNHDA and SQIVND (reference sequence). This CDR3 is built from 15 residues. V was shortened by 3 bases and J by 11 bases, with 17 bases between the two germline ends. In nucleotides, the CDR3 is TGTGCCAGTAGTATCGGAGAAAGAAGAGGCGCACCCCTCCACTTT. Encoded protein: CASSIGERRGAPLHF.

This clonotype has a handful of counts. CDR3 amino acids: CASSAQDSYEQYF. The CDR3 DNA sequence: TGTGCCAGCAGCGCCCAAGACTCCTACGAGCAGTACTTC. The rearrangement joins TRBV9 to TRBJ2-7, with D hard to call. The CDR3 is made up of 13 amino acids. The germline V gene encodes CDR1 SGDLS and CDR2 YYNGEE. V shed 3 bases and J shed 0 bases, with 7 bases lying between them. Using reference TRBV9 and TRBJ2-7 for the parts outside the CDR3, the full variable domain is DSGVTQTPKHLITATGQRVTLRCSPRSGDLSVYWYQQSLDQGLQFLIQYYNGEERAKGNILERFSAQQFPDLHSELNLSSLELGDSALYFCASSAQDSYEQYFGPGTRLTVT.

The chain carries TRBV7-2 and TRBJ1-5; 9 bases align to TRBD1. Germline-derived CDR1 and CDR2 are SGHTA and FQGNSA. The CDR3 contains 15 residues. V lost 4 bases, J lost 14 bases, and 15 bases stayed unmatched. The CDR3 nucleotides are TGTGCCAGCAGCTCCCGATCGGGACAGGGCATCCACGAGCATTTT. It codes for CASSSRSGQGIHEHF. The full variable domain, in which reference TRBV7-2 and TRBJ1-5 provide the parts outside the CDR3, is GAGVSQSPSNKVTEKGKDVELRCDPISGHTALYWYRQSLGQGLEFLIYFQGNSAPDKSGLPSDRFSAERTGGSVSTLTIQRTQQEDSAVYLCASSSRSGQGIHEHFGDGTRLSIL.